These 8 T cell receptor beta chains share one sample of origin, sequenced in a study of cytomegalovirus exposure and HLA in healthy donors. 60 Vbeta and 13 Jbeta primers were used in PCR. Assay: immunoSEQ multiplex PCR; the TCRdb copy retains only in-frame clones and omits some. Its listing shows 130,000 or so clones. The specimen was PBMCs. The origin of the receptors is a woman in her late teens or twenties in good health and CMV-seronegative.

CDR3 bases: TGCAGCGTTGTGGGCGGGAGAGTCGGAGAGACCCAGTACTTC. Protein sequence: CSVVGGRVGETQYF. V and J are TRBV29-1 and TRBJ2-5; 7 bases map to TRBD2. With 4 bases clipped from V and 4 bases from J, the junction kept 9 bases outside the gene matches. This CDR3 spans 14 amino acids. The germline CDR1 and CDR2 sequences are SQVTM and ANQGSEA.

The chain joins TRBV7-3 to TRBJ1-3; possible D gene TRBD1, 6 bases. CDR1 is SGHTA, CDR2 FQGTGA, per germline. V lost 0 bases and J 4 bases, leaving 10 bases between the germline ends. The CDR3 covers 15 residues. The CDR3 nucleotides read TGTGCCAGCAGCTTAACGGGGGCATCGGGAAACACCATATATTTT. The encoded protein is CASSLTGASGNTIYF.

The chain employs TRBV2 and TRBJ1-4, with D perhaps matching TRBD1 (5 bases). CDR3 length: 12 amino acids. V was cut by 7 bases and J by 6 bases, with 9 bases left in between. CDR1 is SNHLY, CDR2 FYNNEI, per germline. The CDR3 reads CASKDTDEKLFF. DNA for the CDR3: TGTGCCAGCAAGGACACCGATGAAAAACTGTTTTTT.

This chain uses TRBV7-2 with TRBJ2-1; 8 nucleotides agree with TRBD2. Trimming at V came to 7 bases and at J to 8 bases, leaving 10 bases not matched to a gene. There are 14 residues in the CDR3. Germline CDR1 and CDR2: SGHTA and FQGNSA. Here the CDR3 DNA reads TGTGCCAGCAAAGGGGGAGCGGGAGACGATGAGCAGTTCTTC. Its translation: CASKGGAGDDEQFF.

V usage is TRBV30 and J usage is TRBJ2-1; D is unclear. This CDR3 is 12 amino acids long. V lost 0 bases and J lost 12, with 12 bases in between. Germline V CDR1 and CDR2: GTSNPN, SVGIG (reference sequence). CDR3 bases: TGTGCCTGGAGTGTACGGCGGCAGTTGCAGTTCTTC. This gives the protein CAWSVRRQLQFF. The complete variable domain, with remaining parts taken from reference TRBV30 and TRBJ2-1, reads SQTIHQWPATLVQPVGSPLSLECTVEGTSNPNLYWYRQAAGRGLQLLFYSVGIGQISSEVPQNLSASRPQDRQFILSSKKLLLSDSGFYLCAWSVRRQLQFFGPGTRLTVL.

The chain uses TRBV6-5 and TRBJ1-2; no firm D call. Trimming took 0 bases from V and 4 from J, leaving 15 bases between them. The germline V gene has CDR1 MNHEY and CDR2 SVGAGI. This CDR3 is 16 amino acids long. CDR3 sequence (DNA): TGTGCCAGCAGTTACTCGACCTCAGGCCTGGGCTATGGCTACACCTTC. This gives the protein CASSYSTSGLGYGYTF.

V is TRBV5-5 and J is TRBJ2-7, with 7 bases fitting TRBD1. Germline V gene data show CDR1 as SGHKS and CDR2 as YYEKEE (reference sequence). V trimming: 5 bases; J trimming: 0 bases; junction bases outside the gene matches: 5. The CDR3 is 14 residues long. CDR3 sequence reads: CASSGQDSSYEQYV. DNA of the CDR3: TGTGCCAGCAGTGGACAGGACAGCTCCTACGAGCAGTACGTC.

The V gene is TRBV18, the J gene TRBJ2-5, with D maybe TRBD1 (5 bases). V lost 3 bases, J lost 2 bases, and 13 bases lay in between. Germline assignment: CDR1 KGHSH and CDR2 LQKENI. The CDR3 has 15 residues. The CDR3 DNA is TGTGCCAGCTCACCCCGACAGTCCAAACAAGAGACCCAGTACTTC. Translation gives CASSPRQSKQETQYF.